This TCR beta chain was observed in a study of identical twins. The study's findings and limits: Among out-of-frame alpha sequences shared by twins, low generation probability occurred in excess.

CDR3 length: 13 amino acids. Germline V gives CDR1 DFQATT, CDR2 SNEGSKA (reference sequence). V dropped 7 bases and J dropped 0 bases, with 12 bases sitting between them. This clonotype was counted between two and nine times. No antigen is known for it. One entry per CDR3 protein, called by TCRdb with MiXCR from the 5' RACE reads. The sample lists about 920,000 distinct CDR3 sequences, 9% to 15% occurring once. Healthy Caucasians provided all donations. This sample also appeared in a second study, on yellow fever vaccine responses in identical twins. That paper states: The T cell response to vaccination in identical twins was reportedly partly convergent and partly personalized.

This sequence originates from a woman aged 18-29 years in good health. The chain couples TRBV20-1 to TRBJ1-1, with no clear D. Sequencing input: PBMCs. The CDR3 is CSGAWAMNTEAFF. CDR3 DNA sequence: TGCAGTGGCGCATGGGCCATGAACACTGAAGCTTTCTTT.